This record covers a single T cell receptor beta chain. Its antigen remains unknown. TCRdb reworked the 5' RACE reads into one entry per CDR3 protein, no DNA. In all, the sample yields 500,000 to 700,000 distinct CDR3 sequences. This record belongs to a study of T cells expressing NK-cell markers. Notes on the study in general: It is unclear if expanded NKG2C-expressing clones target HCMV antigens.

The specimen sequenced was blood T cells: a sorted CD56 or NKG2C T cell subset, CD4+ or CD8+ T cells, or bulk PBMC T cells (not recorded which). This clonotype was obtained from a man between 18 and 29 years old in good health.

CDR3 region: CASPTESPFPPSAGELFF. The rearrangement links TRBV6-5 to TRBJ2-2; checking the TCRdb D call of TRBD1 is not possible without DNA. The CDR3 is 18 residues long. CDR1 is MNHEY and CDR2 is SVGAGI in the germline V gene.